A selection of T cell receptor beta chains follows, all from one sample in a study of CD8+CD57+ T cells in acquired aplastic anemia. One entry per CDR3 protein results from TCRdb running MiXCR on the reads. The table records approximately 220,000 distinct CDR3 sequences, about half of them present only once. Input material: sorted CD4+, CD8+, or CD8+CD57+ T cells (not recorded which) from PBMCs. These TCRs come from a human donor with aplastic anemia. CDR3s include the opening cysteine and the closing phenylalanine or tryptophan. The D gene is left open where the match is weak. Part of the rows lack a size; the others show once, few, many or a class for expanded clones.

DNA	CDR3	J	D	V	size
TGCGCCAGCAGCTCACAGGACGACGAAAAACTGTTTTTT	CASSSQDDEKLFF	TRBJ1-4	.	TRBV9	once
TGTGCCAGCAGAGGGACCTGGACTGCACATTCACCCCTCCACTTT	CASRGTWTAHSPLHF	TRBJ1-6	.	TRBV6-5	.
TGTGCCAGCAGCTCGAACAGGGGGTCCGGAGCTGGCTACACCTTC	CASSSNRGSGAGYTF	TRBJ1-2	TRBD1	TRBV7-2	.
TGCAGTGCTAGGGGTTTTAGCGACGAGCAGTACTTC	CSARGFSDEQYF	TRBJ2-7	.	TRBV20-1	many
TGTGCCAGCAGCCCGAGATCGACTAACTATGGCTACACCTTC	CASSPRSTNYGYTF	TRBJ1-2	.	TRBV7-6	.
TGTGCCAGCAGCTTAGCCGGGGGCCTTAGGAGCACTGAAGCTTTCTTT	CASSLAGGLRSTEAFF	TRBJ1-1	.	TRBV5-8	few
TGTGCCAGCAGTGGTTGGACGGGGATCGGCTACACCTTC	CASSGWTGIGYTF	TRBJ1-2	.	TRBV6-4	few
TGCAGTGCTAGTAGGACAGACTATAATTCACCCCTCCACTTT	CSASRTDYNSPLHF	TRBJ1-6	.	TRBV20-1	.
TGTGCCAGCAGTGAATCAGGGGGTGGGGGGTTCTTGGGCTCTGGGGCCAACGTCCTGACTTTC	CASSESGGGGFLGSGANVLTF	TRBJ2-6	.	TRBV2	.
TGTGCCAGCAGCTTCGGGACGAGGGTGGGCTACACCTTC	CASSFGTRVGYTF	TRBJ1-2	.	TRBV25-1	.
TGTGCCAGCAGCCGGACAGGGCTAATAGACTCCTACAATGAGCAGTTCTTC	CASSRTGLIDSYNEQFF	TRBJ2-1	TRBD1	TRBV7-9	many
TGCAGTGCTAGTGGGACAGGGTATGGCAATCAGCCCCAGCATTTT	CSASGTGYGNQPQHF	TRBJ1-5	TRBD1	TRBV20-1	once
TGTGCTAGCAGACCGTCCGGGACAAGGAACCCTTCTGGAAACACCATATATTTT	CASRPSGTRNPSGNTIYF	TRBJ1-3	.	TRBV7-7	.
TGTGCCAGCAGCTTAGTATCTCAGCGGAACACTGAAGCTTTCTTT	CASSLVSQRNTEAFF	TRBJ1-1	.	TRBV11-2	few
TGTGCCAGCAGCTCCCGGACAGGGGGGAGAACTGAAGCTTTCTTT	CASSSRTGGRTEAFF	TRBJ1-1	TRBD1	TRBV13	.
TGTGCCAGCTCACCACCTAAGCGGAACACTGAAGCTTTCTTT	CASSPPKRNTEAFF	TRBJ1-1	.	TRBV18	many
TGTGCCAGCAGCAGGGACGGGGGCGGGCAGTACTTC	CASSRDGGGQYF	TRBJ2-7	.	TRBV2	many
TGCAGTGCTGGGGGATACAATGAGCAGTTCTTC	CSAGGYNEQFF	TRBJ2-1	.	TRBV20-1	.
TGTGCCAGCAGTTGGGACAGCTCCAACTATGGCTACACCTTC	CASSWDSSNYGYTF	TRBJ1-2	TRBD1	TRBV25-1	.
TGTGCCAGCACTAGCGGTGGGGAAGAGACCCAGTACTTC	CASTSGGEETQYF	TRBJ2-5	TRBD2	TRBV11-3	.
TGTGCCACCAGTGATACTACAGGGGAGCAGTACTTC	CATSDTTGEQYF	TRBJ2-7	.	TRBV24-1	.
TGCAGTGCGAGGTCGGTGGAGGGCTACACCTTC	CSARSVEGYTF	TRBJ1-2	.	TRBV20-1	.
TGCGCCAGCAGCCCTGGGGGCAGTTGGGATCGGCCCCAGCATTTT	CASSPGGSWDRPQHF	TRBJ1-5	.	TRBV5-1	.
TGTGCCATCCGACAGGGCCTGGACCAGCCCCAGCATTTT	CAIRQGLDQPQHF	TRBJ1-5	TRBD1	TRBV10-3	.
TGCAGTGCTCCACAGGGGGCTGGAGGCTACAATGAGCAGTTCTTC	CSAPQGAGGYNEQFF	TRBJ2-1	TRBD1	TRBV20-1	.